Shown below are 21 T cell receptor beta chains from a single sample sequenced in a study of shared clonotypes between healthy human individuals. Clones were read by immunoSEQ multiplex PCR, and TCRdb kept only the in-frame ones, dropping some. The sample consists of roughly 1,500,000 clones, approximately 98% of them appearing once. The sequenced sample was naive CD4+ T cells sorted from blood. Subset described: CD45RA+ positively selected. The receptors shown here come from a man between 25 and 39 years old in good health.

The genes are TRBV10-3 and TRBJ1-2; D is uncertain. Germline V lookup: CDR1 ENHRY, CDR2 SYGVKD. The CDR3 length is 14 residues. Trimming cost V 3 bases and J 5 bases, with 13 bases left between them. This CDR3 is CAISEAATRYGYTF. CDR3 DNA: TGTGCCATCAGTGAAGCAGCGACACGATATGGCTACACCTTC.

The chain carries TRBV28 and TRBJ1-2; D unclear. Germline V gene data show CDR1 as MDHEN and CDR2 as SYDVKM. Trimming cost V 3 bases and J 2 bases, with 10 bases left between them. This CDR3 is built from 14 residues. The CDR3 loop is CASSFTSGNYGYTF. The CDR3 DNA sequence: TGTGCCAGCAGTTTTACCTCCGGCAACTATGGCTACACCTTC.

J is TRBJ2-1 and V is TRBV10-3; 12 bases agree with TRBD1. The germline gives CDR1 ENHRY, CDR2 SYGVKD. V trimming: 6 bases; J trimming: 7 bases; junction bases outside the gene matches: 4. The CDR3 covers 14 residues. For the CDR3, the DNA is TGTGCCATCAGCAGGGACAGGGGGCCGAATGAGCAGTTCTTC. Its protein is CAISRDRGPNEQFF.

The chain employs TRBV5-5 and TRBJ1-1, with D maybe TRBD1 (5 bases). Germline CDR1 is SGHKS and CDR2 is YYEKEE (reference sequence). V was trimmed by 1 base and J by 1 base, leaving 11 bases between them. The CDR3 runs 15 residues. CDR3 amino acids: CASSLSTGGNTEAFF. The CDR3 DNA sequence: TGTGCCAGCAGCTTGTCAACAGGAGGGAACACTGAAGCTTTCTTT.

The V gene is TRBV30, the J gene TRBJ2-2; 8 nucleotides align to TRBD2. This CDR3 region has 17 residues. V dropped 2 bases and J dropped 5; count of bases not matched to a gene: 13. Germline V CDR1 and CDR2: GTSNPN, SVGIG (reference sequence). CDR3 region: CAWSPTWGGRRTGELFF. CDR3 sequence (DNA): TGTGCCTGGAGTCCTACGTGGGGCGGGAGGAGGACCGGGGAGCTGTTTTTT.

The rearrangement joins TRBV6-5 to TRBJ2-7; possibly TRBD1 or TRBD2 for D (6 bases each). This CDR3 spans 16 amino acids. Trimming cost V 4 bases and J 1 base, with 17 bases left between them. Germline values: CDR1 MNHEY, CDR2 SVGAGI. The CDR3 nucleotides are TGTGCCAGCAGTTCGGGGTCGCGGGACATATCCTACGAGCAGTACTTC. It yields the protein CASSSGSRDISYEQYF.

On this clone: This same CDR3 is encoded by further DNA sequences in the sample. The DNA of the CDR3 is TGCGCCAGCAGCTTAGGGACAGGGGGCCCGAACACTGAAGCTTTCTTT. It yields the protein CASSLGTGGPNTEAFF. The rearrangement uses TRBV5-1 and TRBJ1-1; 12 bases match TRBD1. Per the germline V gene, CDR1 is SGHRS and CDR2 is YFSETQ. V trimming: 2 bases; J trimming: 1 base; junction bases outside the gene matches: 3. The CDR3 loop spans 16 amino acids.

DNA of the CDR3: TGTGCCAGCAGCGTAAGGGGGGCAGAAAATGAAAAACTGTTTTTT. Translation gives CASSVRGAENEKLFF. The genes are TRBV9 and TRBJ1-4; a weak D match, TRBD1 (6 bases). The CDR3 spans 15 residues. The germline V gene has CDR1 SGDLS and CDR2 YYNGEE. Trimming cost V 1 base and J 5 bases, with 12 bases left between them.

On this clone: Within the sample, other DNA sequences also encode this same CDR3. V and J are TRBV5-1 and TRBJ2-7; TRBD1 agrees at 9 bases. The CDR3 has 14 residues. Trimming took 4 bases from V and 5 from J; bases not matched to a gene: 7. Germline V gene data show CDR1 as SGHRS and CDR2 as YFSETQ. The DNA of the CDR3 is TGCGCCAGCAGCCTCGGACAGGGGTGGAACGAGCAGTACTTC. It codes for CASSLGQGWNEQYF.

This chain joins TRBV2 and TRBJ2-7; 13 bases match TRBD2. CDR3 size: 17 residues. Germline trimming cut 5 bases from V and 0 bases from J; bases unmatched to any gene: 7. CDR1 is SNHLY, CDR2 FYNNEI, per germline. CDR3 sequence (DNA): TGTGCCAGCAGTAAGGGACTAGCGGGACCGAGCTCCTACGAGCAGTACTTC. Amino acid sequence: CASSKGLAGPSSYEQYF.

The rearrangement uses TRBV7-9 and TRBJ2-7; D is undetermined. V gave up 3 bases and J gave up 6 bases, with 9 bases separating them. The CDR3 totals 12 residues. Germline V gene data show CDR1 as SEHNR and CDR2 as FQNEAQ (reference sequence). In nucleotides, the CDR3 is TGTGCCAGCAGCTTTATCCTCGCCGAGCAGTACTTC. It codes for CASSFILAEQYF.

The chain links TRBV28 to TRBJ1-5, with D maybe TRBD1 (5 bases). The germline gives CDR1 MDHEN, CDR2 SYDVKM. The ends were cut back, 4 bases at V and 9 bases at J, with 16 bases in the middle. The CDR3 spans 14 residues. Here the CDR3 DNA reads TGTGCCAGCAGTTCAGGGACTCGCGCCGGGCCCCAGCATTTT. Translated: CASSSGTRAGPQHF.

The J gene is TRBJ1-4, the V gene TRBV6-6, with 8 positions matching TRBD1. Trimming cost V 0 bases and J 8 bases; bases outside gene matches: 8. From germline, CDR1 is MNHNY and CDR2 SVGAGI (reference sequence). The CDR3 totals 16 residues. CDR3 sequence (DNA): TGTGCCAGCAGTTACTCCCAGACAGGGGCTGGCGAAAAACTGTTTTTT. It yields the protein CASSYSQTGAGEKLFF.

The chain couples TRBV7-9 to TRBJ2-1; D might be TRBD2 (5 bases). The germline gives CDR1 SEHNR, CDR2 FQNEAQ (reference sequence). This CDR3 spans 14 amino acids. V was cut by 5 bases and J by 0 bases, with 8 bases left in between. As DNA, the CDR3 is TGTGCCAGCAGCGACGACTACTCCTACAATGAGCAGTTCTTC. As protein: CASSDDYSYNEQFF.

Comment on this clone: The sample carries other DNA sequences with the same CDR3. The chain employs TRBV19 and TRBJ1-5; no reliable D call. The V gene lost 5 bases and the J gene lost 0 bases, with 11 bases spanning the gap. Germline V lookup: CDR1 LNHDA, CDR2 SQIVND (reference sequence). This CDR3 is built from 15 residues. This CDR3 is CASSSTGVSNQPQHF. The DNA for the CDR3 is TGTGCCAGTAGTTCTACCGGGGTTAGCAATCAGCCCCAGCATTTT.

V usage is TRBV5-1 and J usage is TRBJ2-7; 8 nucleotides agree with TRBD2. From germline, CDR1 is SGHRS and CDR2 YFSETQ. The V segment lost 1 base and the J segment 1 base; nucleotides outside the gene matches: 4. There are 15 residues in the CDR3. Here the CDR3 DNA reads TGCGCCAGCAGCTTGCTTAGCGGGAAGTCCTACGAGCAGTACTTC. Translation: CASSLLSGKSYEQYF.

This chain connects TRBV14 to TRBJ2-7, with D possibly being TRBD1 (6 bases). This CDR3 contains 15 residues. V shed 4 bases and J shed 0 bases, with 13 bases lying between them. The germline V gene encodes CDR1 SGHDN and CDR2 FVKESK. CDR3 in amino acids: CASSLRRDNSYEQYF. CDR3 nucleotide sequence: TGTGCCAGCAGCCTACGCCGGGACAACTCCTACGAGCAGTACTTC.

The chain employs TRBV18 and TRBJ2-7; tentative D call: TRBD2 (6 bases). Per germline, CDR1 KGHSH and CDR2 LQKENI. The CDR3 contains 14 residues. Trimming pared 5 bases from V and 6 bases from J, leaving 17 bases between. CDR3 bases: TGTGCCAGCTCATCCGCCGGCCGGGAGAGCGAGCAGTACTTC. Translating gives CASSSAGRESEQYF.

The chain has TRBV5-4 and TRBJ1-5; 7 bases agree with TRBD1. Losses at the gene ends were 4 bases for V and 1 base for J; bases not matched to a gene: 2. The CDR3 sequence is 14 residues long. Germline CDR1 reads SGHNT; CDR2 reads YYREEE (reference sequence). In DNA, the CDR3 is TGTGCCAGCAGCAGGGACAGAAGCAATCAGCCCCAGCATTTT. This gives the protein CASSRDRSNQPQHF. Complete variable domain (other parts from reference TRBV5-4 and TRBJ1-5): ETGVTQSPTHLIKTRGQQVTLRCSSQSGHNTVSWYQQALGQGPQFIFQYYREEENGRGNFPPRFSGLQFPNYSSELNVNALELDDSALYLCASSRDRSNQPQHFGDGTRLSIL.

The CDR3 is CASSQDARSSYNEQFF. The DNA for the CDR3 is TGCGCCAGCAGCCAAGATGCGCGGAGCTCCTACAATGAGCAGTTCTTC. The chain employs TRBV4-3 and TRBJ2-1; no definite D call. V was pared by 0 bases and J by 0 bases, with 9 bases between. The CDR3 totals 16 residues. Germline V lookup: CDR1 LGHNA, CDR2 YSLEER.

This chain joins TRBV5-4 and TRBJ2-7; D gene ambiguous. Germline CDR1 SGHNT, CDR2 YYREEE (reference sequence). This CDR3 is 13 amino acids long. V was trimmed by 2 bases and J by 1 base, leaving 7 bases between them. DNA of the CDR3: TGTGCCAGCAGCTTTGGCAGATCCTACGAGCAGTACTTC. Its translation is CASSFGRSYEQYF.